Listed here are 10 T cell receptor beta chains from one sample, sequenced in a study of blood T cell repertoires in COVID-19. Profiling relied on immunoSEQ multiplex PCR, and the TCRdb table lists in-frame clones only, not all of them. The data contain about 300,000 clones, approximately 88% of them singletons. Sequencing input: PBMCs or T cells enriched from blood (not recorded which). These receptors were taken from a man aged 60 to 75 who had recovered from COVID-19.

The V and J genes are TRBV2 and TRBJ1-4; D gene unclear. This CDR3 comprises 12 residues. The V and J ends lost 5 bases and 5 bases respectively, with 6 bases between them. Germline assignment: CDR1 SNHLY and CDR2 FYNNEI. In DNA, the CDR3 is TGTGCCAGCAGTCGGTTCAATGAAAAACTGTTTTTT. This codes for CASSRFNEKLFF.

The rearrangement links TRBV7-9 to TRBJ2-3; 11 nucleotides match TRBD2. This CDR3 has 16 residues. J gave up 4 bases and V 5 bases, and 8 bases lay outside the gene matches. CDR1 and CDR2 from the germline V gene are SEHNR and FQNEAQ (reference sequence). The CDR3 coding sequence is TGTGCCAGCAGCACTACTAGCGGGAGCTTCTCAGATACGCAGTATTTT. Amino acids: CASSTTSGSFSDTQYF.

This chain joins TRBV28 and TRBJ1-2, with a possible D match to TRBD1 (5 bases). Between the trimmed V and J ends, which lost 2 bases and 8 bases, there was a span of 12 bases. The CDR3 has 13 amino acids. Germline V CDR1 and CDR2: MDHEN, SYDVKM. The CDR3 loop reads CASSLRDSGGYTF. The CDR3 DNA is TGTGCCAGCAGTTTAAGGGACTCGGGGGGCTACACCTTC.

This chain links TRBV7-2 with TRBJ1-2; 9 bases are shared with TRBD1. V shed 5 bases, J shed 5 bases, and the junction held 9 bases outside the gene matches. Germline loops: CDR1 SGHTA, CDR2 FQGNSA. The CDR3 sequence is 15 residues long. For the CDR3, the DNA is TGTGCCAGCAGCGACCCTACAGGGGGCTTTTATGGCTACACCTTC. This gives the protein CASSDPTGGFYGYTF.

The chain uses TRBV5-6 and TRBJ2-1; 7 nucleotides align to TRBD1. This CDR3 is built from 14 residues. With V trimmed by 4 bases and J by 2 bases, 3 bases remained unmatched. The germline V gene encodes CDR1 SGHDT and CDR2 YYEEEE. The CDR3 is CASSPGQTYNEQFF. CDR3 nucleotide sequence: TGTGCCAGCAGCCCGGGACAGACCTACAATGAGCAGTTCTTC.

V and J are TRBV7-6 and TRBJ2-7; D uncertain. CDR3 length equals 16 residues. CDR1 and CDR2 (germline): SGHVS, FNYEAQ. V was shortened by 1 base and J by 2 bases, with 15 bases between the two germline ends. The CDR3 nucleotides read TGTGCCAGCAGCTTAGGGTTTAGCAGTGAACCCTACGAGCAGTACTTC. Its translation: CASSLGFSSEPYEQYF.

To note about this clone: Other DNA sequences of this sample code for an identical CDR3. DNA for the CDR3: TGTGCCAGCAGTTTTGGTCTAGCGGGGGCCTACGAGCAGTACTTC. Amino acids: CASSFGLAGAYEQYF. The chain recombines TRBV27 with TRBJ2-7, with 10 bases identical to TRBD2. In germline, CDR1 is MNHEY, CDR2 SMNVEV (reference sequence). This CDR3 is built from 15 residues. V dropped 3 bases and J dropped 2; count of bases not matched to a gene: 4.

The V call is TRBV3-1 (or the pseudogene TRBV3-2), the J call TRBJ2-1; 8 nucleotides line up with TRBD2. After removal of 1 base from V and 0 bases from J, the junction contained 8 bases not matched to a gene. The CDR3 runs 18 residues. The germline V gene encodes CDR1 LGHDT and CDR2 YNNKEL (reference sequence). CDR3 bases: TGTGCCAGCAGCCAAGCATTTAGCGGGGCTAGCTCCTACAATGAGCAGTTCTTC. It translates to CASSQAFSGASSYNEQFF.

This sequence joins TRBV12-5 and TRBJ1-1, with D perhaps TRBD1 (5 bases). CDR3 size: 12 residues. Germline values: CDR1 LGHNT, CDR2 FRNRAP. V shed 6 bases and J shed 5 bases, with 10 bases lying between them. The DNA of the CDR3 is TGTGCTAGTGGGGGGGAGGGGACTGAAGCTTTCTTT. Amino acid sequence: CASGGEGTEAFF.

V gene TRBV2 combines with J gene TRBJ2-2; 7 positions match TRBD1. Trimming cost V 4 bases and J 4 bases; bases outside gene matches: 3. CDR1 is SNHLY, CDR2 FYNNEI, per germline. The CDR3 is 14 residues long. This CDR3 is CASSGAGGTGELFF. CDR3 sequence (DNA): TGTGCCAGCAGTGGCGCAGGGGGCACCGGGGAGCTGTTTTTT.